These 11 T cell receptor beta chains came from one sample sequenced in a study of T cells in Graves' hyperthyroidism and ophthalmopathy. Amplification yielded TCR beta CDR3 regions, with RNA transcripts as the source. First-round RT-PCR with HTBI primers amplified the TCR CDR3 region. Via MiXCR, TCRdb re-called the multiplex PCR reads, giving one row per CDR3 protein. The sample lists roughly 840,000 distinct CDR3 sequences, over 35% occurring once. The sample taken for sequencing was blood. The source is a man younger than 35 with Graves' hyperthyroidism.

This clonotype is categorized as medium-sized. A read error may produce the germline difference seen at one junction end. The rearrangement joins TRBV5-1 to TRBJ1-1; the D is unclear. The CDR3 covers 11 residues. Germline V CDR1 and CDR2: SGHRS, YFSETQ. CDR3 sequence: CASSLGTEAFF. CDR3 sequence (DNA): TGTGCCAGCAGCTTAGGCACTGAAGCTTTCTTT.

Concerning this clonotype itself: At one end the junction does not follow the germline gene, possibly because of a read error. The CDR3 region is CASSDRGYETQYF. CDR3 DNA sequence: TGTGCCAGCAGTGACAGGGGATATGAGACCCAGTACTTC. The genes are TRBV10-3 and TRBJ2-5; 8 positions match TRBD1. The CDR3 is 13 residues long. In germline, CDR1 is ENHRY, CDR2 SYGVKD.

This clonotype was recorded many times. Here the CDR3 DNA reads TGCAGCGCCCGAGGAGGGGGGGGCCCTGAAGCTTTCTTT. This encodes CSARGGGGPEAFF. The chain links TRBV29-1 to TRBJ1-1; maybe TRBD1 (6 bases). Trimming cost V 7 bases and J 6 bases, with 18 bases left between them. CDR1 and CDR2 (germline): SQVTM, ANQGSEA. CDR3 length: 13 amino acids.

The chain links TRBV5-1 to TRBJ2-7; possibly TRBD1 for D (6 bases). The CDR3 contains 14 residues. Germline values: CDR1 SGHRS, CDR2 YFSETQ. The ends were cut back, 2 bases at V and 6 bases at J, with 15 bases in the middle. The CDR3 DNA reads TGCGCCAGCAGCTTATCGGGGTGGGGGCTCGAGCAGTACTTC. Translation gives CASSLSGWGLEQYF.

This sequence joins TRBV20-1 and TRBJ1-6, with 9 bases lining up with TRBD1. With V trimmed by 8 bases and J by 9 bases, 5 bases remained unmatched. Germline assignment: CDR1 DFQATT and CDR2 SNEGSKA (reference sequence). This CDR3 has 12 residues. Written as DNA, the CDR3 is TGCAGTTTGGGACAGGGAGGTTCACCCCTCCACTTT. This gives the protein CSLGQGGSPLHF.

This clonotype was counted only a few times. The chain employs TRBV5-5 and TRBJ2-5; weak D call: TRBD1 (5 bases). Deletions cut 2 bases from V and 4 bases from J, with 18 bases between. Per the germline V gene, CDR1 is SGHKS and CDR2 is YYEKEE (reference sequence). This CDR3 contains 16 residues. For the CDR3, the DNA is TGTGCCAGCAGCTTTCGGTTAAGGGGCTTAGGAGAGACCCAGTACTTC. Protein product: CASSFRLRGLGETQYF.

The chain recombines TRBV20-1 with TRBJ1-5; D remains ambiguous. The CDR3 is made up of 12 amino acids. CDR1 is DFQATT and CDR2 is SNEGSKA in the germline V gene (reference sequence). Trimming stripped 6 bases from V and 2 bases from J, with 8 bases between. The CDR3 DNA follows: TGCAGTGCCGAGGGAGGCAATCAGCCCCAGCATTTT. It is translated as CSAEGGNQPQHF.

This clonotype was detected ten times or more. The chain employs TRBV29-1 and TRBJ2-2; D not certain. The CDR3 runs 14 residues. The V and J ends lost 1 base and 2 bases respectively, with 8 bases between them. CDR1 is SQVTM and CDR2 is ANQGSEA in the germline V gene. The DNA for the CDR3 is TGCAGCGTTGAAGTGGGCTATAACACCGGGGAGCTGTTTTTT. It yields the protein CSVEVGYNTGELFF.

This rearrangement joins TRBV5-1 to TRBJ2-5, with 9 bases that match TRBD2. This CDR3 has 16 residues. The germline V gene encodes CDR1 SGHRS and CDR2 YFSETQ. The V segment lost 3 bases and the J segment 2 bases; nucleotides outside the gene matches: 8. This chain's CDR3 is CASSWGRAGGQETQYF. The CDR3 DNA sequence: TGCGCCAGCAGCTGGGGGCGAGCGGGGGGTCAAGAGACCCAGTACTTC. The variable domain in full, completed from reference TRBV5-1 and TRBJ2-5, reads KAGVTQTPRYLIKTRGQQVTLSCSPISGHRSVSWYQQTPGQGLQFLFEYFSETQRNKGNFPGRFSGRQFSNSRSEMNVSTLELGDSALYLCASSWGRAGGQETQYFGPGTRLLVL.

This clonotype was observed many times. The chain links TRBV10-3 to TRBJ1-5; 10 positions agree with TRBD1. With 2 bases clipped from V and 6 bases from J, the junction kept 4 bases outside the gene matches. From germline, CDR1 is ENHRY and CDR2 SYGVKD. The CDR3 has 15 amino acids. CDR3 loop: CAISEGGQGIQPQHF. The CDR3 nucleotides are TGTGCCATCAGTGAGGGGGGACAGGGGATTCAGCCCCAGCATTTT.

V and J are TRBV4-2 and TRBJ1-4; D not resolved. The CDR3 sequence is 14 residues long. Trimming left V 4 bases short and J 8 bases short, with 14 bases between. Germline assignment: CDR1 LGHNA and CDR2 YNFKEQ. The CDR3 DNA is TGTGCCAGCAGCCCGGGAAGCCCTAGGGAAAAACTGTTTTTT. As protein: CASSPGSPREKLFF.